These T cell receptor beta chains were read from a single sample in a study of T-cell reconstitution after alpha-beta-depleted transplantation in children. TCRdb used MiXCR to reprocess the PCR reads, holding one entry per CDR3 protein. This sample yields around 370,000 distinct CDR3 sequences, of which about a tenth are seen a single time; more than 2% belongs to the top ten. The source was PBMCs from the stem cell graft donor, collected from the stem cell graft. These receptors came from a human donor who donated a stem cell graft to a child with acute lymphoblastic leukemia. The CDR3 runs from the conserved cysteine through the conserved F or W. The order of the fields is D gene, clone size, J gene, V gene, CDR3 DNA, CDR3 protein. The D gene is left open where the match is weak. Expanded clones are given a class, and other clones once, few, many or no size at all.

>-|-|TRBJ2-1|TRBV30
TGTGCCTGGAGAGCGAGAAATGAGCAGTTCTTC
CAWRARNEQFF
>TRBD2|many|TRBJ2-1|TRBV7-6
TGTGCCAGCAGCCCAATAGCGGGAACCTACAATGAGCAGTTCTTC
CASSPIAGTYNEQFF
>-|many|TRBJ1-5|TRBV15
TGTGCCACCAGCAGAGGGTCCAATCAGCCCCAGCATTTT
CATSRGSNQPQHF
>TRBD2|many|TRBJ2-1|TRBV4-3
TGCGCCAGCAGCCAAGACGGGGGTAGCGGGAATGAGCAGTTCTTC
CASSQDGGSGNEQFF
>-|-|TRBJ1-3|TRBV7-3
TGTGCCAGCAGCTTAGGTCAAGTACCCTCTGGAAACACCATATATTTT
CASSLGQVPSGNTIYF
>-|-|TRBJ2-5|TRBV7-2
TGTGCCAGCAGCTTAATGAGGGGCGAGACCCAGTACTTC
CASSLMRGETQYF
>-|many|TRBJ1-4|TRBV27
TGTGCCAGCAGTTTATCCTCCAGGGGAACAACTAATGAAAAACTGTTTTTT
CASSLSSRGTTNEKLFF
>-|-|TRBJ2-2|TRBV4-3
TGCGCCAGTTCAACTAGCACGAACACCGGGGAGCTGTTTTTT
CASSTSTNTGELFF
>-|-|TRBJ1-2|TRBV7-3
TGTGCCAGCAGCCCCGGGGGTGTCTATGGCTACACCTTC
CASSPGGVYGYTF
>-|few|TRBJ2-3|TRBV15
TGTGCCACCAGCAGCGCTCTGACGGAGCACACAGATACGCAGTATTTT
CATSSALTEHTDTQYF
>TRBD2|few|TRBJ2-4|TRBV5-1
TGCGCCAGCAGCATACTAGCGGGAGATTCTGGCAAAAACATTCAGTACTTC
CASSILAGDSGKNIQYF
>-|-|TRBJ2-6|TRBV10-3
TGTGCCATCAGCGCCGAGGGGGCCGGGAGGGCCTCTGGGGCCAACGTCCTGACTTTC
CAISAEGAGRASGANVLTF
>-|-|TRBJ2-7|TRBV9
TGTGCCAGCAGCGTAGGCTATACCTACGAGCAGTACTTC
CASSVGYTYEQYF
>-|few|TRBJ1-5|TRBV28
TGTGCCAGCAGCTTACTCGCGGGAACAGCTAGCAGACAGCCCCAGCATTTT
CASSLLAGTASRQPQHF
>-|few|TRBJ2-7|TRBV12-3/TRBV12-4
TGTGCCAGTCGTGGAGGGGTCACATACGAGCAGTACTTC
CASRGGVTYEQYF
>TRBD2|few|TRBJ2-2|TRBV20-1
TGCAGTGTCGATCTAGGGTCGGGGGGCACCGGGGAGCTGTTTTTT
CSVDLGSGGTGELFF
>-|few|TRBJ2-2|TRBV2
TGTGCCAGCAGTGACAGGGCTGCCGGGGAGCTGTTTTTT
CASSDRAAGELFF
>-|-|TRBJ2-5|TRBV7-9
TGTGCCAGCAGCCTCGACACTGCGGGCAAAGAGACCCAGTACTTC
CASSLDTAGKETQYF
>-|many|TRBJ2-5|TRBV12-3/TRBV12-4
TGTGCCACCCAGTTTTGGGGTCAAGAGACCCAGTACTTC
CATQFWGQETQYF
>-|-|TRBJ1-2|TRBV5-1
TGCGCCAGCAGCTTCGGGCAGGGGCCTGGTGGCTACACCTTC
CASSFGQGPGGYTF
>TRBD1|-|TRBJ1-2|TRBV12-3/TRBV12-4
TGTGCCAGCAGTCGAGACAGGGGTGGCTACACCTTC
CASSRDRGGYTF
>TRBD1|many|TRBJ2-4|TRBV20-1
TGCAGTGCTTGGGACAGGGCGGATGAAAACATTCAGTACTTC
CSAWDRADENIQYF
>-|few|TRBJ2-1|TRBV7-9
TGTGCCAGCAGCTTAGGTCCAGCATACAATGAGCAGTTCTTC
CASSLGPAYNEQFF
>-|-|TRBJ2-7|TRBV27
TGTGCCAGCCGCCTGTCACAGGGTAACCCCGCCGAGCAGTACTTC
CASRLSQGNPAEQYF
>-|few|TRBJ1-5|TRBV4-1
TGCGCCAGCAGCCACCCGGGCCTTAATCAGCCCCAGCATTTT
CASSHPGLNQPQHF
>TRBD2|few|TRBJ2-3|TRBV5-5
TGTGCCAGCAGCACCCCGGGACTAGCGGGAGGGGGAGCAGATACGCAGTATTTT
CASSTPGLAGGGADTQYF
>-|few|TRBJ2-7|TRBV4-1
TGCGCCAGCAGCCAAGAGAATGGAGGGTGGGAGCAGTACTTC
CASSQENGGWEQYF
>TRBD2|few|TRBJ2-7|TRBV7-9
TGTGCCAGCAGCTCCGGGACTAGCGGGAGGGCCTACGAGCAGTACTTC
CASSSGTSGRAYEQYF
>-|-|TRBJ2-3|TRBV29-1
TGCAGCGTGGGGAACCATGGAGATACGCAGTATTTT
CSVGNHGDTQYF
>TRBD1|many|TRBJ2-3|TRBV5-1
TGCGCCAGCAGCGGAAGGGGGCGCACAGATACGCAGTATTTT
CASSGRGRTDTQYF
>-|few|TRBJ1-5|TRBV20-1
TGCAGTGCTAGAAGTGGGCGTTATAGCAATCAGCCCCAGCATTTT
CSARSGRYSNQPQHF
>TRBD1|-|TRBJ1-2|TRBV3-1
TGTGCCAGCAGTCCCCCCACGTGGGACAGCCGCTATCTTAACTATGGCTACACCTTC
CASSPPTWDSRYLNYGYTF
>-|many|TRBJ2-3|TRBV7-9
TGTGCCAGCAGCCCGGCGATACCCAGCACAGATACGCAGTATTTT
CASSPAIPSTDTQYF
>-|-|TRBJ1-2|TRBV27
TGTGCCAGCAGTTTATCGCCGGCTCAACAGGGCTCCTATGGCTACACCTTC
CASSLSPAQQGSYGYTF
>-|-|TRBJ1-2|TRBV6-5
TGTGCCAGCAGTTACGGCGAAGACCCTGAGGCTCCCATTAACTATGGCTACACCTTC
CASSYGEDPEAPINYGYTF
>-|few|TRBJ2-5|TRBV3-1
TGTGCCAGCAGCCAAGATCGCCTAGCAAGTGAGACCCAGTACTTC
CASSQDRLASETQYF
>TRBD2|-|TRBJ2-7|TRBV3-1
TGTGCCAGCAGCCCCATCCTTATACTAGCGGAACAAACCTACGAGCAGTACTTC
CASSPILILAEQTYEQYF
>-|-|TRBJ2-1|TRBV6-2/TRBV6-3
TGTGCCAGCAGCTCAGACTACCTCAAGGCGTCCTACAATGAGCAGTTCTTC
CASSSDYLKASYNEQFF
>-|-|TRBJ1-2|TRBV7-2
TGTGCCAGCAGCTTCCCGACCGGGAACCGCTATGGCTACACCTTC
CASSFPTGNRYGYTF
>-|-|TRBJ1-2|TRBV2
TGTGCCAGCAGTGGGGGGGTAAACTATGGCTACACCTTC
CASSGGVNYGYTF
>-|-|TRBJ2-2|TRBV7-8
TGTGCCAGCAGCTTTATTAGCACCGGGGAGCTGTTTTTT
CASSFISTGELFF
>TRBD2|many|TRBJ2-7|TRBV13
TGTGCCAGCAGCCCTAGCGGGAGTCCATCCTACGAGCAGTACTTC
CASSPSGSPSYEQYF
>-|-|TRBJ2-7|TRBV25-1
TGTGCCAGCAGTGAATGGGCGGGGAACGAGCAGTACTTC
CASSEWAGNEQYF
>-|few|TRBJ2-7|TRBV20-1
TGCAGTGCTAGAGATTCCAGCAGAAAACCCTACGAGCAGTACTTC
CSARDSSRKPYEQYF
>TRBD1|few|TRBJ1-1|TRBV7-2
TGTGCCAGCAGCTTACCCCTGGCAACAGGGGGAAGAACTTTCTTT
CASSLPLATGGRTFF
>-|few|TRBJ2-5|TRBV21-1
TGTGCCAGCAGCAAAGAGGTAGCAGAGACCCAGTACTTC
CASSKEVAETQYF
>-|-|TRBJ2-1|TRBV5-1
TGCGCCAGCAGCTTGGTAGGCAGTTCTAATGAGCAGTTCTTC
CASSLVGSSNEQFF
>-|many|TRBJ1-1|TRBV7-9
TGTGCCAGCAGCTTAGACATCACTGAAGCTTTCTTT
CASSLDITEAFF
>-|-|TRBJ1-6|TRBV4-3
TGCGCCAGCAGCCAAGATCTGTTCACAGGATCACCCCTCCACTTT
CASSQDLFTGSPLHF
>TRBD2|-|TRBJ2-7|TRBV5-6
TGTGCCAGCAGCTTGGCAGCGGGAGGGGGAAACGAGCAGTACTTC
CASSLAAGGGNEQYF
>TRBD1|-|TRBJ1-5|TRBV5-1
TGCGCCAGCAGCCCGGCGACAGGGAACGTACAGCCCCAGCATTTT
CASSPATGNVQPQHF
>-|many|TRBJ2-3|TRBV4-2
TGTGCCAGCAGCGGCCTGGGCGGGCATAGCACAGATACGCAGTATTTT
CASSGLGGHSTDTQYF